These 18 T cell receptor beta chains were all obtained from the same sample, sequenced in a study of technical replicates of blood from several donors. Assay used: immunoSEQ multiplex PCR; TCRdb lists only in-frame clones, some missing. The data show about 85,000 clones, around 94% seen once. The sequenced sample consisted of T cells isolated from PBMCs. The receptors here all came from a human donor in good health.

The V gene is TRBV2, the J gene TRBJ2-3, with D perhaps TRBD1 (6 bases). In germline, CDR1 is SNHLY, CDR2 FYNNEI. V lost 8 bases and J lost 2, with 14 bases in between. The CDR3 contains 14 residues. The CDR3 nucleotides read TGTGCCAGCGGGGCCAGACAGGCCACAGATACGCAGTATTTT. This translates into CASGARQATDTQYF.

There are a few counts of this clone. The chain employs TRBV19 and TRBJ1-2; 7 bases fit TRBD1. The CDR3 is 12 amino acids. Germline-derived CDR1 and CDR2 are LNHDA and SQIVND (reference sequence). The trim removed 5 bases at V and 6 bases at J, leaving 3 bases unmatched. Written as DNA, the CDR3 is TGTGCCAGTAGTTTCAGGGGGGATGGCTACACCTTC. Residues: CASSFRGDGYTF.

The chain couples TRBV25-1 to TRBJ1-4; 9 bases match TRBD1. Germline V gives CDR1 MGHDK, CDR2 SYGVNS. V dropped 2 bases and J dropped 3; count of bases not matched to a gene: 4. The CDR3 contains 16 residues. CDR3 protein: CASSEGQGRPNEKLFF. CDR3 DNA: TGTGCCAGCAGTGAAGGACAGGGGAGGCCTAATGAAAAACTGTTTTTT.

This chain uses TRBV6-5 with TRBJ1-5; D unresolved. Germline V lookup: CDR1 MNHEY, CDR2 SVGAGI. The CDR3 loop spans 15 amino acids. The V end lost 2 bases, the J end lost 0 bases, and 8 bases lay between the germline ends. The DNA for the CDR3 is TGTGCCAGCAGTTACACAAGATATAGCAATCAGCCCCAGCATTTT. Protein sequence: CASSYTRYSNQPQHF.

The genes are TRBV6-5 and TRBJ1-5; no reliable D call. This CDR3 is 13 amino acids long. V was pared by 4 bases and J by 7 bases, with 11 bases between. Germline CDR1 MNHEY, CDR2 SVGAGI. The CDR3 bases are TGTGCCAGCAGTTTAGGCAGCGGACAGCCCCAGCATTTT. Its protein product is CASSLGSGQPQHF.

The chain joins TRBV29-1 to TRBJ2-7; 9 bases align to TRBD1. This CDR3 has 13 residues. CDR1 and CDR2 from the germline V gene are SQVTM and ANQGSEA. V trimming: 7 bases; J trimming: 0 bases; junction bases outside the gene matches: 4. The CDR3 region has the DNA TGCAGCGGCCGGGACAGGGACTCCTACGAGCAGTACTTC. Protein: CSGRDRDSYEQYF.

The chain recombines TRBV4-3 with TRBJ2-3; the D gene is possibly TRBD2 (5 bases). Trimming left V 3 bases short and J 9 bases short, with 13 bases between. The CDR3 is made up of 13 amino acids. Germline V gene sequence: CDR1 LGHNA, CDR2 YSLEER. The CDR3 protein is CASSQELASTQYF. The CDR3 DNA follows: TGCGCCAGCAGCCAGGAGCTAGCAAGCACGCAGTATTTT.

The rearrangement uses TRBV6-5 and TRBJ2-1; D is uncertain. The CDR3 is 13 residues long. Trimming pared 0 bases from V and 9 bases from J, leaving 9 bases between. Per the germline V gene, CDR1 is MNHEY and CDR2 is SVGAGI. The CDR3 here is CASSYSAGLEQFF. CDR3 nucleotide sequence: TGTGCCAGCAGTTACTCGGCTGGTCTTGAGCAGTTCTTC.

The V and J genes are TRBV2 and TRBJ2-3, with D possibly matching TRBD2 (5 bases). Germline-derived CDR1 and CDR2 are SNHLY and FYNNEI. V was clipped by 1 base and J by 4 bases, with 9 bases between them. The length of the CDR3 is 14 residues. The CDR3 DNA reads as TGTGCCAGCAGTGAAGACTATAGCGCAGATACGCAGTATTTT. Amino acids: CASSEDYSADTQYF.

The J gene is TRBJ1-5, the V gene TRBV4-2; TRBD1 is a possible D gene (6 bases). Deletions cut 4 bases from V and 0 bases from J, with 22 bases between. The CDR3 length is 19 residues. The germline CDR1 and CDR2 sequences are LGHNA and YNFKEQ. CDR3 sequence: CASSLHEGGPDLSNQPQHF. The CDR3 coding sequence is TGTGCCAGCAGCCTTCATGAGGGGGGGCCAGATCTTAGCAATCAGCCCCAGCATTTT.

Only one count was recorded for this clone. The chain is built from TRBV7-2 and TRBJ1-2; a possible D gene is TRBD1 (5 bases). The CDR3 covers 15 residues. V lost 1 base, J lost 4 bases, and 13 bases lay in between. From germline, CDR1 is SGHTA and CDR2 FQGNSA. The CDR3 here is CASSLDGGTSYGYTF. The CDR3 DNA reads TGTGCCAGCAGCTTAGACGGGGGGACGAGCTATGGCTACACCTTC.

The chain recombines TRBV6-4 with TRBJ2-1, with TRBD2 matching over 15 bases. Per germline, CDR1 MRHNA and CDR2 SNTAGT. The CDR3 contains 16 residues. With V trimmed by 0 bases and J by 9 bases, 3 bases remained unmatched. As DNA, the CDR3 is TGTGCCAGCAGTGACTCCTGGGGACTAGCGGGAGGTGAGCAGTTCTTC. Translating it yields CASSDSWGLAGGEQFF.

V gene TRBV27 combines with J gene TRBJ2-2; TRBD1 aligns across 7 bases. V trimming: 9 bases; J trimming: 2 bases; junction bases outside the gene matches: 15. Per the germline V gene, CDR1 is MNHEY and CDR2 is SMNVEV (reference sequence). The CDR3 covers 17 residues. The CDR3 loop reads CASTSRTGHANTGELFF. The CDR3 nucleotides are TGTGCCAGTACGTCGAGGACAGGACATGCAAACACCGGGGAGCTGTTTTTT.

The chain recombines TRBV6-5 with TRBJ2-1, with 7 bases identical to TRBD2. The CDR3 sequence is 15 residues long. The germline gives CDR1 MNHEY, CDR2 SVGAGI. V lost 5 bases and J lost 5; bases outside the gene matches: 9. The CDR3 here is CASSPFGTTDNEQFF. As DNA, the CDR3 is TGTGCCAGCAGTCCTTTCGGGACTACCGACAATGAGCAGTTCTTC.

This clone appeared once. The V call is TRBV6-5, the J call TRBJ2-5; 7 nucleotides agree with TRBD2. The CDR3 spans 13 residues. V was clipped by 3 bases and J by 4 bases; unmatched bases: 2. The germline gives CDR1 MNHEY, CDR2 SVGAGI. The CDR3 DNA follows: TGTGCCAGCAGTTATGGGGAGGGAGAGACCCAGTACTTC. As protein: CASSYGEGETQYF.

This chain uses TRBV28 with TRBJ2-7; D uncertain. V was cut by 3 bases and J by 4 bases, with 13 bases left in between. Germline values: CDR1 MDHEN, CDR2 SYDVKM. The CDR3 sequence is 14 residues long. This CDR3 is CASSLPHNGYEQYF. In DNA, the CDR3 is TGTGCCAGCAGTTTGCCCCATAACGGTTACGAGCAGTACTTC. Based on the CDR3 plus reference TRBV28 and TRBJ2-7, the full variable domain is DVKVTQSSRYLVKRTGEKVFLECVQDMDHENMFWYRQDPGLGLRLIYFSYDVKMKEKGDIPEGYSVSREKKERFSLILESASTNQTSMYLCASSLPHNGYEQYFGPGTRLTVT.

This chain uses TRBV27 with TRBJ2-5, with 8 bases matching TRBD2. The length of the CDR3 is 16 residues. Germline V gives CDR1 MNHEY, CDR2 SMNVEV (reference sequence). The trim removed 6 bases at V and 2 bases at J, leaving 11 bases unmatched. CDR3 nucleotide sequence: TGTGCCAGCAGGAGAGGGGTAGCGGGAAGGCAAGAGACCCAGTACTTC. Translated, it gives CASRRGVAGRQETQYF.

The rearrangement uses TRBV11-2 and TRBJ1-4, with 9 bases lining up with TRBD1. The CDR3 loop spans 15 amino acids. V gave up 5 bases and J gave up 10 bases; unmatched junction bases: 11. From germline, CDR1 is SGHAT and CDR2 FQNNGV. The CDR3 bases are TGTGCCAGCAGCCTCCGGGGACAGGGTACCTCAAAACTGTTTTTT. As protein: CASSLRGQGTSKLFF.